A single sample gave rise to the 14 T cell receptor beta chains below, sequenced in a study of cytomegalovirus exposure and HLA in healthy donors. It was with 60 Vbeta and 13 Jbeta primers that the PCR ran. The method was immunoSEQ multiplex PCR; TCRdb's version includes in-frame clones alone and lacks a portion of them. The table includes roughly 100,000 clones, over 70% detected once. Sequenced material: PBMCs. These receptor sequences come from a male donor in good health and CMV-seropositive.

The V gene is TRBV29-1, the J gene TRBJ1-1; D is perhaps TRBD1 (5 bases). There are 10 residues in the CDR3. Per the germline V gene, CDR1 is SQVTM and CDR2 is ANQGSEA. Trimming removed 4 bases at V and 9 bases at J, with 9 bases between. For the CDR3, the DNA is TGCAGCGTTGTCGGGGGGAAAGCTTTCTTT. As protein: CSVVGGKAFF.

This chain links TRBV5-1 with TRBJ2-7; D is possibly TRBD2 (5 bases). V shed 0 bases and J shed 4 bases, with 8 bases lying between them. This CDR3 region has 13 residues. Germline V gene sequence: CDR1 SGHRS, CDR2 YFSETQ. The CDR3 nucleotides are TGCGCCAGCAGCTTGGTAGGCGGGTACGAGCAGTACTTC. Residues: CASSLVGGYEQYF.

V and J are TRBV6-5 and TRBJ1-5, with D uncertain. The germline V and J ends were trimmed by 0 bases and 5 bases, with 11 bases remaining between them. The CDR3 length is 15 residues. From germline, CDR1 is MNHEY and CDR2 SVGAGI. CDR3 in DNA: TGTGCCAGCAGTTACTCGCTGGCATTCCATCAGCCCCAGCATTTT. Translating it yields CASSYSLAFHQPQHF.

The rearrangement joins TRBV5-1 to TRBJ1-1; 9 bases line up with TRBD1. This CDR3 comprises 14 residues. The junction had 5 bases not matched to a gene; V was cut back by 4 bases and J by 4 bases. Germline V gene lookup returns CDR1 SGHRS and CDR2 YFSETQ. CDR3 in amino acids: CASSRDRVVTEAFF. In nucleotides, the CDR3 is TGCGCCAGCAGCCGGGACAGGGTGGTCACTGAAGCTTTCTTT.

Points on this clone: An end of the junction differs from the germline gene, which may be a read error. This chain links TRBV29-1 with TRBJ1-2, with D possibly TRBD1 on 6 matching bases. Germline V gene data show CDR1 as SQVTM and CDR2 as ANQGSEA. This CDR3 contains 12 residues. The CDR3 loop reads CSVAGARDGYPF. As DNA, the CDR3 is TGCAGCGTTGCAGGGGCGCGAGATGGCTACCCCTTC.

V gene TRBV5-1 combines with J gene TRBJ2-2, with D possibly TRBD2 on 5 matching bases. The CDR3 consists of 15 residues. V lost 0 bases, J lost 0 bases, and 6 bases lay in between. Germline V CDR1 and CDR2: SGHRS, YFSETQ. CDR3 in DNA: TGCGCCAGCAGCTTGGAAGCGGCGAACACCGGGGAGCTGTTTTTT. Translating gives CASSLEAANTGELFF.

This chain links TRBV7-6 with TRBJ1-1, with a tentative D call TRBD1 (5 bases). CDR3 length: 14 residues. Trimming removed 2 bases from V and 1 base from J, with 8 bases in between. The germline V gene has CDR1 SGHVS and CDR2 FNYEAQ. In DNA form, the CDR3 reads TGTGCCAGCAGCTTATTAGGGGAGAACACTGAAGCTTTCTTT. Protein: CASSLLGENTEAFF.

The V call is TRBV2, the J call TRBJ2-3, with TRBD2 matching 8 bases. CDR1 is SNHLY, CDR2 FYNNEI, per germline. This CDR3 contains 15 residues. V shed 6 bases, J shed 2 bases, and the junction held 7 bases outside the gene matches. CDR3 nucleotides: TGTGCCAGCAGGGATGGACTAGCTGCCACAGATACGCAGTATTTT. Amino acid sequence: CASRDGLAATDTQYF.

The chain combines TRBV4-1 with TRBJ1-1; 11 bases align to TRBD1. Germline CDR1 MGHRA, CDR2 YSYEKL. With 0 bases clipped from V and 4 bases from J, the junction kept 4 bases outside the gene matches. The CDR3 runs 16 residues. The CDR3 nucleotides read TGCGCCAGCAGCCAAGATTTAGGGACAGGGGGCACTGAAGCTTTCTTT. Protein sequence: CASSQDLGTGGTEAFF.

The chain joins TRBV6-6 to TRBJ2-5; D might be TRBD2 (5 bases). CDR3 size: 14 residues. Germline V gives CDR1 MNHNY, CDR2 SVGAGI (reference sequence). Trimming cost V 7 bases and J 5 bases, with 17 bases left between them. In DNA form, the CDR3 reads TGTGCCAGCATTCGAGACGGGAATGTGGAGACCCAGTACTTC. It is translated as CASIRDGNVETQYF.

This chain joins TRBV28 and TRBJ1-2; D is uncertain. The CDR3 is 12 amino acids. V was cut by 6 bases and J by 3 bases, with 8 bases left in between. Per the germline V gene, CDR1 is MDHEN and CDR2 is SYDVKM. The CDR3 DNA reads as TGTGCCAGCAGGACCGAGGACTATGGCTACACCTTC. Translation gives CASRTEDYGYTF.

The chain is built from TRBV5-6 and TRBJ1-6; D is uncertain. Germline assignment: CDR1 SGHDT and CDR2 YYEEEE. This CDR3 region has 12 residues. V lost 4 bases and J 15 bases, leaving 14 bases between the germline ends. The CDR3 reads CASSLFQTGLHF. The DNA for the CDR3 is TGTGCCAGCAGCCTATTCCAGACGGGCCTCCACTTT. Supplemented by reference TRBV5-6 and TRBJ1-6, the full variable domain reads DAGVTQSPTHLIKTRGQQVTLRCSPKSGHDTVSWYQQALGQGPQFIFQYYEEEERQRGNFPDRFSGHQFPNYSSELNVNALLLGDSALYLCASSLFQTGLHFGNGTRLTVT.

V gene TRBV5-5 combines with J gene TRBJ2-7, with D perhaps TRBD2 (6 bases). Germline lookup yields CDR1 SGHKS and CDR2 YYEKEE (reference sequence). There are 14 residues in the CDR3. Trimming took 6 bases from V and 3 from J, leaving 16 bases between them. CDR3 DNA: TGTGCCAGCATCGGGGACGGGAGTGGCTACGAGCAGTACTTC. Protein product: CASIGDGSGYEQYF.

The V call is TRBV15, the J call TRBJ2-5, with D tentatively TRBD1 (5 bases). The CDR3 is made up of 14 amino acids. V was pared by 5 bases and J by 1 base, with 11 bases between. Germline loops: CDR1 LNHNV, CDR2 YYDKDF (reference sequence). CDR3 nucleotides: TGTGCCACCAGCCTGGGGCGAGCCCAAGAGACCCAGTACTTC. Its protein product is CATSLGRAQETQYF.